This TCR beta chain was sequenced during a study of CD8 T cells in Susac syndrome. CDR3 length: 15 amino acids. With 6 bases clipped from V and 1 base from J, the junction kept 7 bases outside the gene matches. The V gene's germline CDR1 is MNHNS and CDR2 SASEGT. General observations from the study: Regarding the TCR sequencing and HLA analysis, the study admitted that a relatively small number of individuals were involved.

cDNA came from roughly 0.53 to 1 ug RNA primed by random hexamers. TCRdb recomputed calls from the immunoSEQ multiplex PCR reads with MiXCR, one row per CDR3 protein. The sample carries about 200,000 distinct CDR3 sequences, roughly 90% recorded once. In blood CD8+ and CD4+ T cells, TCR beta underwent sequencing. Negative magnetic isolation gave CD8+ and CD4+ cells; FACS enriched CD8+ TEMRA. About this clonotype itself: The antigen remains unidentified.

The sample was CD8+ T cells from PBMCs. This TCR was sampled from a human donor with multiple sclerosis. V is TRBV6-1 and J is TRBJ1-1; TRBD1 matches 8 bases. The CDR3 loop is CASSDPDRANTEAFF. The CDR3 DNA sequence: TGTGCCAGCAGCGATCCGGACAGGGCGAACACTGAAGCTTTCTTT.